Below are 14 T cell receptor beta chains sequenced from a single sample in a study of graft-versus-host responses after intestinal transplantation. Assay: immunoSEQ multiplex PCR; the TCRdb copy retains only in-frame clones and omits some. The table shows 15,000 to 20,000 clones, with 75% to 95% occurring only once. Sample: PBMCs, taken approximately 370 days after transplant. The receptors derive from a human patient who received an intestinal transplant, so some T cells may come from the graft donor.

The count of this clone is one. The chain uses TRBV4-2 and TRBJ1-1; D remains unclear. Per the germline V gene, CDR1 is LGHNA and CDR2 is YNFKEQ. CDR3 length equals 12 residues. V dropped 3 bases and J dropped 7 bases, with 9 bases sitting between them. CDR3 loop: CASSHAGFEAFF. The CDR3 nucleotides read TGTGCCAGCAGCCACGCCGGGTTTGAAGCTTTCTTT.

The chain recombines TRBV19 with TRBJ2-6, with D perhaps TRBD1 (5 bases). CDR3 length equals 15 residues. Trimming took off 3 bases at V and 3 bases at J, with 9 bases between the two ends. Looked up from germline, CDR1 is LNHDA and CDR2 is SQIVND (reference sequence). In DNA, the CDR3 is TGTGCCAGTAGTATTCAGGGCGGTGGGGCCAACGTCCTGACTTTC. The encoded protein is CASSIQGGGANVLTF.

The genes are TRBV11-2 and TRBJ2-7, with 13 nucleotides matching TRBD2. The germline V gene encodes CDR1 SGHAT and CDR2 FQNNGV. The J segment lost 4 bases and the V segment lost 5 bases, leaving 11 bases of the junction unmatched. The CDR3 covers 17 residues. The CDR3 loop reads CASSPGLAGEGRYEQYF. CDR3 DNA: TGTGCCAGCAGCCCCGGACTAGCGGGAGAAGGCCGGTACGAGCAGTACTTC.

Note on this clone: Other DNA sequences in this specimen translate into the identical CDR3. The gene calls are TRBV6-5 and TRBJ1-1, with D perhaps matching TRBD1 (5 bases). CDR3 size: 15 residues. V lost 0 bases and J lost 3, with 11 bases in between. CDR1 MNHEY and CDR2 SVGAGI come from the germline V gene. The CDR3 sequence is CASSYSWGGDTEAFF. The CDR3, as DNA: TGTGCCAGCAGTTACTCATGGGGGGGAGACACTGAAGCTTTCTTT.

The gene calls are TRBV15 and TRBJ1-5, with unresolved D. CDR1 LNHNV and CDR2 YYDKDF come from the germline V gene (reference sequence). Trimming shortened V by 0 bases and J by 4 bases, and 10 bases separated the two germline ends. This CDR3 comprises 15 residues. This chain's CDR3 is CATSRDRGLNQPQHF. CDR3 coding DNA: TGTGCCACCAGCAGAGATCGAGGGTTAAATCAGCCCCAGCATTTT.

The gene calls are TRBV14 and TRBJ2-1; no clear D gene. The germline CDR1 and CDR2 sequences are SGHDN and FVKESK. The CDR3 has 16 residues. V lost 0 bases, J lost 0 bases, and 9 bases lay in between. The CDR3 here is CASSQDPRYSYNEQFF. The CDR3 DNA follows: TGTGCCAGCAGCCAAGATCCGCGATACTCCTACAATGAGCAGTTCTTC.

V is TRBV7-2 and J is TRBJ1-3; D gene ambiguous. Germline-derived CDR1 and CDR2 are SGHTA and FQGNSA. The CDR3 loop spans 19 amino acids. V was trimmed by 0 bases and J by 1 base, leaving 19 bases between them. CDR3: CASSLALGRYISSGNTIYF. In DNA form, the CDR3 reads TGTGCCAGCAGCTTAGCGTTGGGCCGTTACATTTCTTCTGGAAACACCATATATTTT.

The table lists this clone with a count of one. CDR3 loop: CASKVGGDTEAFF. For the CDR3, the DNA is TGTGCCAGCAAGGTAGGGGGGGACACTGAAGCTTTCTTT. This rearrangement joins TRBV6-6 to TRBJ1-1; a possible D gene is TRBD1 (6 bases). V lost 7 bases to trimming and J lost 3 bases, with 12 bases between them. From germline, CDR1 is MNHNY and CDR2 SVGAGI (reference sequence). This CDR3 has 13 residues.

The J gene is TRBJ1-2, the V gene TRBV21-1; the table's D call, TRBD1, was not checked against the DNA. TRBV21-1 is given as a pseudogene. This CDR3 comprises 16 residues. The CDR3 sequence is CASSSAGGFLLYGYTF. The CDR3 DNA sequence: TGTGCCAGCAGCAGCGCAGGGGGATTTCTTCTATATGGCTACACCTTC.

This clone was recorded once. The chain recombines TRBV18 with TRBJ2-1, with 12 bases identical to TRBD2. Losses at the gene ends were 2 bases for V and 9 bases for J; bases not matched to a gene: 8. The CDR3 is made up of 16 amino acids. Germline-derived CDR1 and CDR2 are KGHSH and LQKENI. Here the CDR3 reads CASSPTKLAGGGEQFF. The CDR3 nucleotides read TGTGCCAGCTCACCAACGAAACTAGCGGGAGGAGGTGAGCAGTTCTTC.

The V call is TRBV5-1, the J call TRBJ1-1; possible D gene TRBD1, 5 bases. CDR3 length: 14 amino acids. Trimming cost V 5 bases and J 1 base, with 12 bases left between them. In germline, CDR1 is SGHRS, CDR2 YFSETQ. CDR3 region: CASSRDSANTEAFF. The CDR3 nucleotides are TGCGCCAGCAGTCGGGACTCGGCGAACACTGAAGCTTTCTTT. Looking up the rest from reference TRBV5-1 and TRBJ1-1 gives the full variable domain: KAGVTQTPRYLIKTRGQQVTLSCSPISGHRSVSWYQQTPGQGLQFLFEYFSETQRNKGNFPGRFSGRQFSNSRSEMNVSTLELGDSALYLCASSRDSANTEAFFGQGTRLTVV.

This chain links TRBV29-1 with TRBJ1-2; TRBD1 matches at 7 bases. The J segment lost 5 bases and the V segment lost 5 bases, leaving 8 bases of the junction unmatched. CDR1 is SQVTM, CDR2 ANQGSEA, per germline. The CDR3 extends over 13 amino acids. The DNA for the CDR3 is TGCAGCGTTTCTACCGGGACAGAGTATGGCTACACCTTC. This gives the protein CSVSTGTEYGYTF.

The V gene is TRBV12-5, the J gene TRBJ2-7; 7 nucleotides align to TRBD1. The CDR3 runs to 12 residues. The germline gives CDR1 LGHNT, CDR2 FRNRAP. V lost 3 bases, J lost 5 bases, and 1 base stayed unmatched. The CDR3 region is CASGLGTDEQYF. Here the CDR3 DNA reads TGTGCTAGTGGTTTAGGGACAGACGAGCAGTACTTC.

This chain joins TRBV28 and TRBJ1-3; TRBD1 is a possible D gene (5 bases). V was clipped by 6 bases and J by 1 base, with 13 bases between them. The CDR3 consists of 15 residues. The germline V gene encodes CDR1 MDHEN and CDR2 SYDVKM. CDR3 sequence: CASSRETVSGNTIYF. For the CDR3, the DNA is TGTGCCAGCAGCAGGGAAACAGTTTCTGGAAACACCATATATTTT.